These T cell receptor beta chains were read from a single sample in a study of siplizumab effects on memory and regulatory T cells. Sequencing was performed with immunoSEQ multiplex PCR; in TCRdb, only in-frame clones are kept and a portion is missing. This sample has 95,000 to 100,000 clones, with around nine tenths found just once. Sequencing was done on a sample of non-Treg CD4+ T cells sorted from blood. The receptors originated from a human donor in good health. Both conserved end residues are trimmed from each CDR3. Part of the rows lack a size; the others show once, few, many or a class for expanded clones.

abundance	v_gene	j_gene	CDR3aa
.	TRBV7-2	TRBJ2-1	ASSPGGLTREQF
.	TRBV4-1	TRBJ2-2	ASSQVGQSTGELF
few	TRBV5-1	TRBJ2-2	ASRLTGELF
.	TRBV6-5	TRBJ2-7	ASRSDRSSYEQY
.	TRBV10-3	TRBJ2-1	AISFYGNEQF
.	TRBV6-5	TRBJ2-5	ASTWYGTKETQY
once	TRBV19	TRBJ2-1	ASRSLGNNEQF
.	TRBV5-6	TRBJ1-1	ASSLAGHLNTEAF
.	TRBV6-1	TRBJ2-1	ASSVGTGGYNEQF
.	TRBV28	TRBJ2-1	ASRSGTGGNEQF